This TCR beta chain is drawn from a study of CD8 T cells in ankylosing spondylitis. TCRdb fed the 5' RACE reads into MiXCR, producing one record per CDR3 protein. Among roughly 240,000 distinct CDR3 sequences listed, 7% to 10% were seen once. The CDR3 has 14 amino acids. Germline assignment: CDR1 SGHRS and CDR2 YFSETQ. V was clipped by 4 bases and J by 7 bases; unmatched bases: 9. This clonotype was found many times. The clonotype was recovered from a female donor with ankylosing spondylitis or in good health (not recorded which). The specimen sequenced was blood, either unsorted or a sorted T cell fraction (not recorded which). The chain joins TRBV5-1 to TRBJ2-3; 7 bases are shared with TRBD2. The CDR3 nucleotides are TGCGCCAGCAGCCCTCAGACTAGCTCAAATACGCAGTATTTT. It is translated as CASSPQTSSNTQYF. Drawing the rest from reference TRBV5-1 and TRBJ2-3, the complete variable domain is KAGVTQTPRYLIKTRGQQVTLSCSPISGHRSVSWYQQTPGQGLQFLFEYFSETQRNKGNFPGRFSGRQFSNSRSEMNVSTLELGDSALYLCASSPQTSSNTQYFGPGTRLTVL.